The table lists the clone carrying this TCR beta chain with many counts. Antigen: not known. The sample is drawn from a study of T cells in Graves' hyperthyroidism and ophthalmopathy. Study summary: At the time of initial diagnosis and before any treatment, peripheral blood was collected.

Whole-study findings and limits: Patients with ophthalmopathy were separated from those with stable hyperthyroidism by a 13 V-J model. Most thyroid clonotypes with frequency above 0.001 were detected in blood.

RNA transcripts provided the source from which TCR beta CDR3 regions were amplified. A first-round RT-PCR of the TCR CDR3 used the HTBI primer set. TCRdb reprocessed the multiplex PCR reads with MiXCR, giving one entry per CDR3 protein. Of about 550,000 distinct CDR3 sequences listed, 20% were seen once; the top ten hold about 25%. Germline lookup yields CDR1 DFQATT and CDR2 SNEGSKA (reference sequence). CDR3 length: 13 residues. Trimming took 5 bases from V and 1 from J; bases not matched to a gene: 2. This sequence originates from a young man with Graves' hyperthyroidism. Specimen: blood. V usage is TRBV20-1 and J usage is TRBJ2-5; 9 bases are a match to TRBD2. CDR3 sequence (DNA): TGCAGTGCTCTGACTAGCGGCCAAGAGACCCAGTACTTC. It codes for CSALTSGQETQYF.